This T cell receptor (beta chain) emerged from a study of post-analysis software for immune sequencing data (dated by TCRdb to between 2014 and 2017). With regard to the full study: The recorded disease courses included relapsing-remitting, secondary progressive and progressive-relapsing multiple sclerosis, and some patients had no subtype annotation. The multiple sclerosis patient repertoires were compared with about a dozen previously published healthy control repertoires from donors aged 6 to 25 years. A subset of samples was prepared in parallel using single-end sample barcoding, then pooled and co-amplified after Illumina adapter ligation. Study-wide conclusions, independent of this receptor: Significantly higher frequencies in patients than in controls were found for about five TRBV segments, including TRBV5-6, TRBV5-1 and TRBV20-1. The control group was slightly older than the multiple sclerosis patient group. When samples were clustered directly using the F measure, samples prepared in the same batch co-clustered strongly, which prompted a batch-effect correction. Significantly lower normalized Chao1 diversity was found in multiple sclerosis patients than in controls, suggesting substantial peripheral T-cell clonal expansion.

The CDR3 has 13 amino acids, counting the end cysteine and phenylalanine. Just the 39-base CDR3 DNA is kept, in frame starting at base 1. As encoded in the germline V gene (reference sequence), CDR1 is MNHEY while CDR2 is SMNVEV. The library was prepared using PCR. The sequencing machine was an Illumina HiSeq 2500. To reduce PCR and sequencing biases, unique molecular identifiers were incorporated into the TCR beta cDNA libraries. Some 500,000 cDNA molecules were obtained for every 1 to 10 million input T cells, so each molecule roughly corresponded to one T cell. The patient libraries were prepared and sequenced using the same protocol as the earlier healthy control dataset. Samples belonging to the same batch were prepared together, multiplexed and sequenced on a shared HiSeq lane. On the study's bioinformatics: MIGEC was used to process the raw barcoded reads, and molecular identifier groups with only a single read were discarded before consensus assembly and CDR3 extraction. Clonotype tables were post-analysed with VDJtools, normalizing diversity by down-sampling all datasets to the smallest sample size. To correct batch-related cross-sample contamination, repertoire overlap clustering matched CDR3 amino acid sequences but not nucleotide sequences. The public reads were run again by TCRdb, first through fastp at Q25 and then through MiXCR, and only productive beta chains were kept. Entries that share a CDR3 protein sequence are merged under the most common genes and DNA. The V and J calls shown here were made by TCRdb, not taken from the authors' results. This sample is represented by roughly 600,000 distinct CDR3 sequences; 44% of them were singletons. The biggest ten clones account for under 2% of the sample.

A remark on this clonotype: Which antigen it targets is not known. Qualities for individual bases were not recorded, and no much larger clone is one base off.

To demonstrate the VDJtools post-analysis software, the study profiled TCR beta repertoires from the peripheral blood of 13 young patients with multiple sclerosis. Multiple sclerosis patients were children and adolescents aged 6 to 15 years. The source material was blood. This TCR came from a girl under 18 with multiple sclerosis. The sequence is built from TRBV27 and TRBJ2-5, with TRBD1 perhaps the D gene, on 6 matching bases. The J call may be wrong; the DNA end is better matched by TRBJ2-7. The CDR3: CASSLSPGVEQYF. In nucleotide form, the sequence is TGTGCCAGCAGTTTATCTCCAGGGGTCGAGCAGTACTTC.